A few counts support the clone carrying this T cell receptor beta chain. The target antigen is unknown. 60 Vbeta and 13 Jbeta primers were used in PCR. Method: immunoSEQ multiplex PCR; TCRdb's copy keeps in-frame clones and lacks some. This sample has about 160,000 clones, with around 83% found just once. This record comes from a study of cytomegalovirus exposure and HLA in healthy donors. The wider study: Inside one of the first data releases sat about 85 million unique TCRs taken from HLA-typed donors. Broader study findings: Most sequenced TCRs were rare (though some public TCRs occurred in many donors). Most CMV-associated TCR beta chains were later found to appear HLA-restricted.

The CDR3 extends over 13 amino acids. Trimming pared 7 bases from V and 6 bases from J, leaving 13 bases between. Germline V gene sequence: CDR1 MDHEN, CDR2 SYDVKM. Sample: PBMCs. The genes are TRBV28 and TRBJ1-5; D is undetermined. The sequence derives from a man in his fifties or sixties in good health and CMV-seropositive. The CDR3 protein is CASKLVFGQPQHF. In nucleotides, the CDR3 is TGTGCCAGCAAGTTGGTTTTCGGTCAGCCCCAGCATTTT.